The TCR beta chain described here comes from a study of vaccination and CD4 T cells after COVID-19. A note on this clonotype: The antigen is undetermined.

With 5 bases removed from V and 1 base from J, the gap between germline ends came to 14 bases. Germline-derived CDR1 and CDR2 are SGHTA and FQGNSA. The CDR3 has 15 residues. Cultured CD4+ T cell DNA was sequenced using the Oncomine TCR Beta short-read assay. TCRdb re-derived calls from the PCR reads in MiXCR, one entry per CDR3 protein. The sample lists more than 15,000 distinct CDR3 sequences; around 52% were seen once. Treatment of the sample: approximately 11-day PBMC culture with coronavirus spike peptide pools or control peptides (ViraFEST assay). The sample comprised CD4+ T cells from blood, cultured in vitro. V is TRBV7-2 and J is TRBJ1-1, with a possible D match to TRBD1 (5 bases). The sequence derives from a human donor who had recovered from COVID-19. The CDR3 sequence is CASSPDGAGNTEAFF. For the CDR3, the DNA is TGTGCCAGCAGCCCGGATGGGGCTGGGAACACTGAAGCTTTCTTT. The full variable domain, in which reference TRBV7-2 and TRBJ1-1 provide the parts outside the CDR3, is GAGVSQSPSNKVTEKGKDVELRCDPISGHTALYWYRQSLGQGLEFLIYFQGNSAPDKSGLPSDRFSAERTGGSVSTLTIQRTQQEDSAVYLCASSPDGAGNTEAFFGQGTRLTVV.